What follows describes a single T cell receptor beta chain. Only in-frame clones appear in the TCRdb table, and some are missing; sequencing was by immunoSEQ multiplex PCR. The sample lists about 53,000 clones, almost 85% occurring once. The CDR3 contains 15 residues. V lost 3 bases to trimming and J lost 4 bases, with 10 bases between them. CDR1 is SGHTA and CDR2 is FQGNSA in the germline V gene. This sample is drawn from a study of OX40 agonist ivuxolimab in advanced cancers. This chain links TRBV7-2 with TRBJ2-6, with D hard to call. The receptor was isolated from an adult with an advanced solid tumor such as melanoma, head and neck, liver or kidney cancer. This specimen consisted of CD4+ or CD8+ T cells sorted from blood, obtained in a trial of the OX40 agonist ivuxolimab. CDR3 sequence: CASSFPGTGANVLTF. As DNA, the CDR3 is TGTGCCAGCAGCTTCCCGGGTACCGGGGCCAACGTCCTGACTTTC.